This TCR beta chain was documented in a study of identical twins. Study-wide points: The abundant beta clonotypes from cord blood had fewer insertions, and memory repertoires had none of this.

V trimming: 3 bases; J trimming: 8 bases; junction bases outside the gene matches: 8. The CDR3 runs to 15 residues. A note on this clonotype: What it binds is unknown.

Addition of a universal primer site occurred through template switching, and cDNA carried unique molecular identifiers. TCRdb independently ran MiXCR on the 5' RACE reads; one entry per CDR3 protein. In the table there are approximately 700,000 distinct CDR3 sequences, around a sixth of which are singletons. The same data also went into a second study, on T cells expressing NK-cell markers.

Material for sequencing was PBMCs. This TCR derives from a woman under 30 in good health. V gene TRBV12-3 or TRBV12-4 combines with J gene TRBJ2-1; 9 nucleotides agree with TRBD2. This CDR3 is CASSLRGGYEDEQFF. The CDR3, as DNA: TGTGCCAGCAGTTTGCGGGGGGGCTATGAGGATGAGCAGTTCTTC.